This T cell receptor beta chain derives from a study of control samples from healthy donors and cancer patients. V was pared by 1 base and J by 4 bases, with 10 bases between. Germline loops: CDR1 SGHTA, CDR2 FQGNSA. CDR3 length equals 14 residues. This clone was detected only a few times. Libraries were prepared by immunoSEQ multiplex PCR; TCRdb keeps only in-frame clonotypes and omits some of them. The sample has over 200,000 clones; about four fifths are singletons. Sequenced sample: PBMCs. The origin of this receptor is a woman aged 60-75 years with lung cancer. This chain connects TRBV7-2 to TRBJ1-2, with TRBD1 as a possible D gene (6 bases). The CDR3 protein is CASSLGKGGYGYTF. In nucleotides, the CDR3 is TGTGCCAGCAGCTTAGGGAAAGGGGGCTATGGCTACACCTTC.